This T cell receptor beta chain emerged from a study of cytomegalovirus exposure and HLA in healthy donors. As to this clone: Its antigen is unidentified.

13 Jbeta primers and 60 Vbeta primers were used for the PCR. Method: immunoSEQ multiplex PCR; TCRdb's copy keeps in-frame clones and lacks some. The table shows about 140,000 clones, with around 80% occurring only once. The CDR3 totals 16 residues. Germline assignment: CDR1 LNHDA and CDR2 SQIVND (reference sequence). The ends were cut back, 8 bases at V and 0 bases at J, with 17 bases in the middle. Study conclusions and caveats: In a later analysis, around 18,000 TCR beta sequences were associated with HLA alleles at 0.05 false discovery rate. Later, an analysis found that common viral pathogens appeared to be linked with several of the most significant clusters. Later on, analysis showed that most CMV-associated TCR beta chains appeared to be HLA-restricted.

This clonotype originated in a female donor in good health and CMV-seronegative. Sample: PBMCs. This sequence joins TRBV19 and TRBJ1-5; weak D call: TRBD1 (5 bases). CDR3 sequence reads: CASVKGNQVSNQPQHF. As DNA, the CDR3 is TGTGCCAGTGTCAAGGGGAACCAGGTTAGCAATCAGCCCCAGCATTTT. Full variable domain (rest looked up from reference TRBV19 and TRBJ1-5): DGGITQSPKYLFRKEGQNVTLSCEQNLNHDAMYWYRQDPGQGLRLIYYSQIVNDFQKGDIAEGYSVSREKKESFPLTVTSAQKNPTAFYLCASVKGNQVSNQPQHFGDGTRLSIL.